Only one count was recorded for the clone carrying this T cell receptor beta chain. This entry comes from a study of T cell responses to AZD1222 COVID-19 vaccine. Trimming took off 0 bases at V and 2 bases at J, with 14 bases between the two ends. The CDR3 has 17 amino acids. Looked up from germline, CDR1 is KGHSH and CDR2 is LQKENI. The assay was immunoSEQ multiplex PCR, and TCRdb's table has in-frame clones only and misses some. The repertoire holds some 120,000 clones, with approximately 90% as singletons. Sequenced here: peripheral blood, sampled on day 0 of MenACWY control vaccination. The chain carries TRBV18 and TRBJ1-5; D may be TRBD1 (5 bases). This TCR was recovered from an adult in good health. The CDR3 region has the DNA TGTGCCAGCTCACCACCGTCAGGGATCGACGGCAATCAGCCCCAGCATTTT. This translates into CASSPPSGIDGNQPQHF.